This is a list of T cell receptor beta chains from one sample in a study of blood T cell repertoires in COVID-19. TCRdb keeps only in-frame clones here, not all; method: immunoSEQ multiplex PCR. The repertoire holds about 10,000 clones, with about 89% as singletons. What was sequenced was peripheral blood. The source is a human donor in a cohort sampled during active COVID-19. The CDR3 runs from the conserved cysteine through the conserved F or W. A D gene is named only where the DNA matches it firmly. Clone size, where shown, is once, few, many, or a class for clones that have expanded.

V gene	J gene	D gene	clone size	CDR3 protein	CDR3 DNA
TRBV6-1	TRBJ2-7	TRBD1	large	CASSEAGTGGYEQYF	TGTGCCAGCAGTGAAGCCGGGACAGGGGGCTACGAGCAGTACTTC
TRBV7-8	TRBJ1-5	.	.	CASSAHRTSSNQPQHF	TGTGCCAGCAGCGCCCACAGAACCTCTAGCAATCAGCCCCAGCATTTT
TRBV4-1	TRBJ1-1	.	.	CASIGHLNTEAFF	TGCGCCAGCATAGGACACCTGAACACTGAAGCTTTCTTT
TRBV20-1	TRBJ2-1	.	once	CSASVGGDRNEQFF	TGCAGTGCTAGTGTGGGCGGGGATCGGAATGAGCAGTTCTTC
TRBV19	TRBJ2-5	TRBD2	.	CASSSGGGGETQYF	TGTGCCAGTAGTTCGGGCGGGGGGGGAGAGACCCAGTACTTC
TRBV6-1	TRBJ1-4	.	.	CASSEGPPGGLDEKLFF	TGTGCCAGCAGTGAAGGACCACCGGGGGGCTTAGACGAAAAACTGTTTTTT
TRBV10-2	TRBJ2-1	TRBD2	.	CASSELRGGVYNEQFF	TGCGCCAGCAGTGAGCTGCGGGGGGGTGTCTACAATGAGCAGTTCTTC
TRBV18	TRBJ2-1	.	.	CASSPPGQSSYNEQFF	TGTGCCAGCTCACCACCTGGGCAGAGCTCCTACAATGAGCAGTTCTTC
TRBV7-5	TRBJ2-2	.	.	CARSASRGALNTGELFF	TGTGCCAGAAGCGCAAGTCGGGGGGCCCTGAACACCGGGGAGCTGTTTTTT
TRBV11-2	TRBJ1-6	.	.	CASSLGGYNSPLHF	TGTGCCAGCAGCTTAGGGGGCTACAATTCACCCCTCCACTTT
TRBV19	TRBJ1-2	.	.	CASRAPGEGGYTF	TGTGCCAGTAGGGCCCCCGGGGAAGGCGGCTACACCTTC
TRBV6-5	TRBJ2-6	TRBD2	.	CACGREPGANVLTF	TGTGCCTGCGGGAGGGAGCCTGGGGCCAACGTCCTGACTTTC
TRBV18	TRBJ2-7	TRBD1	.	CASSPPGTGGSYEQYF	TGTGCCAGCTCACCTCCCGGGACAGGGGGCTCGTACGAGCAGTACTTC
TRBV5-1	TRBJ1-5	.	few	CASSSTGNENQPQHF	TGCGCCAGCAGCTCTACAGGGAACGAGAATCAGCCCCAGCATTTT
TRBV7-8	TRBJ2-7	.	.	CASSVWGFSYEQYF	TGTGCCAGCAGCGTCTGGGGCTTCTCCTACGAGCAGTACTTC
TRBV5-4	TRBJ1-1	.	.	CASSLGVSTEAFF	TGTGCCAGCAGCTTAGGGGTAAGCACTGAAGCTTTCTTT
TRBV3-1/TRBV3-2	TRBJ2-2	TRBD2	once	CASSQEGLAPGELFF	TGTGCCAGCAGCCAAGAGGGACTAGCCCCCGGGGAGCTGTTTTTT
TRBV4-1	TRBJ1-6	.	.	CASSQETGRGPGSPLHF	TGCGCCAGCAGCCAAGAAACGGGGAGGGGCCCGGGTTCACCCCTCCACTTT
TRBV28	TRBJ2-3	TRBD2	.	CASSSRGVTDTQYF	TGTGCCAGCAGTTCGCGGGGGGTCACAGATACGCAGTATTTT
TRBV13	TRBJ1-4	.	.	CASSLDRSNEKLFF	TGTGCCAGCAGCTTAGACAGGTCTAATGAAAAACTGTTTTTT
TRBV27	TRBJ2-7	TRBD2	.	CASRPEGGSTYEQYF	TGTGCCAGCAGGCCGGAGGGAGGGTCCACCTACGAGCAGTACTTC
TRBV28	TRBJ2-7	.	.	CASRATGYSYEQYF	TGTGCCAGCAGGGCTACGGGGTACTCCTACGAGCAGTACTTC
TRBV6-4	TRBJ2-1	TRBD1	.	CASSPETGPYNEQFF	TGTGCCAGCAGTCCCGAGACAGGGCCCTACAATGAGCAGTTCTTC
TRBV7-6	TRBJ2-3	.	.	CASSLLTRGGGDTQYF	TGTGCCAGCAGCTTATTAACCAGGGGCGGAGGCGATACGCAGTATTTT
TRBV10-2	TRBJ1-1	.	.	CASGEVNTEAFF	TGCGCCAGCGGGGAGGTAAACACTGAAGCTTTCTTT
TRBV13	TRBJ1-3	.	.	CASSPSSFGNTIYF	TGTGCCAGCAGCCCCTCTTCTTTCGGAAACACCATATATTTT
TRBV3-1/TRBV3-2	TRBJ1-3	.	once	CASSHQNTIYF	TGTGCCAGCAGCCACCAAAACACCATATATTTT
TRBV5-1	TRBJ1-1	.	few	CASRATGGTEAFF	TGCGCCAGCAGAGCCACAGGTGGGACTGAAGCTTTCTTT
TRBV30	TRBJ1-3	.	.	CAWSVGTSSGNTIYF	TGTGCCTGGAGTGTCGGGACAAGCTCTGGAAACACCATATATTTT
TRBV4-2	TRBJ2-3	TRBD2	.	CASSLTSGGAADTQYF	TGTGCCAGCAGCCTAACTAGCGGGGGGGCGGCAGATACGCAGTATTTT
TRBV7-8	TRBJ1-2	.	.	CASSYYREGYGYTF	TGTGCCAGCAGCTACTACAGGGAAGGCTATGGCTACACCTTC
TRBV5-4	TRBJ2-2	TRBD2	.	CASSSSGGAFTGELFF	TGTGCCAGCAGCTCTAGCGGGGGGGCCTTCACCGGGGAGCTGTTTTTT
TRBV14	TRBJ2-1	.	once	CASSQKGGIYNEQFF	TGTGCCAGCAGCCAAAAGGGGGGGATCTACAATGAGCAGTTCTTC
TRBV4-1	TRBJ2-5	TRBD2	.	CASSPRGGGQETQYF	TGCGCCAGCAGCCCTCGGGGCGGGGGACAAGAGACCCAGTACTTC
TRBV4-1	TRBJ1-3	.	.	CASSQGMSRRIRDTIYF	TGCGCCAGCAGCCAAGGGATGAGTCGGAGAATAAGAGACACCATATATTTT
TRBV18	TRBJ2-5	.	once	CASSPPGHPHETQYF	TGTGCCAGCTCACCACCGGGACACCCCCACGAGACCCAGTACTTC
TRBV6-4	TRBJ1-6	.	.	CASSDFSGGSPLHF	TGTGCCAGCAGTGACTTTTCCGGCGGTTCACCCCTCCACTTT
TRBV19	TRBJ2-3	.	.	CASSITGDTQYF	TGTGCCAGTAGTATAACAGGAGATACGCAGTATTTT
TRBV28	TRBJ1-1	.	.	CASSRDAGSGILNTEAFF	TGTGCCAGCAGTAGGGATGCGGGCTCGGGGATACTGAACACTGAAGCTTTCTTT
TRBV29-1	TRBJ1-5	.	.	CSVRADNQPQHF	TGCAGCGTGCGGGCCGACAATCAGCCCCAGCATTTT
TRBV7-2	TRBJ2-3	TRBD1	.	CASSLAGTGIDTQYF	TGTGCCAGCAGCTTAGCAGGGACAGGGATTGATACGCAGTATTTT
TRBV3-1/TRBV3-2	TRBJ2-7	.	once	CASSTTTGSYEQYF	TGTGCCAGCAGCACAACGACTGGTTCCTACGAGCAGTACTTC
TRBV12-2	TRBJ1-2	.	.	CASRSPGGQPNYGYTF	TGTGCAAGTCGCTCTCCAGGAGGACAGCCGAACTATGGCTACACCTTC
TRBV11-1	TRBJ2-2	.	few	CASSRTHTGELFF	TGTGCCAGCAGCCGGACACACACCGGGGAGCTGTTTTTT
TRBV6-5	TRBJ2-7	.	.	CASSYSNQGSEQYF	TGTGCCAGCAGTTACTCGAACCAGGGCAGCGAGCAGTACTTC
TRBV27	TRBJ2-5	.	.	CASSSGRSPQETQYF	TGTGCCAGCAGTTCGGGTCGTTCCCCCCAAGAGACCCAGTACTTC